This TCR beta chain was identified during a study of response to subunit inactivated influenza vaccine. This CDR3 region has 15 residues. Germline trimming cut 4 bases from V and 6 bases from J; bases unmatched to any gene: 6. With respect to this clonotype: Antigen unknown.

TCRdb fed the RT-PCR reads into MiXCR, producing one record per CDR3 protein. The data hold fewer than 550,000 distinct CDR3 sequences, with around 25% observed a single time. Study-wide points: Only a handful of new T cells, the authors suggested, are recruited with each seasonal influenza vaccination.

Sequencing was performed on CD4+ T cells sorted from PBMCs, taken more than 4 days after vaccination. The TCR originated in a man between 50 and 59 years old who received an inactivated influenza vaccine. The chain carries TRBV12-3 or TRBV12-4 and TRBJ1-5; 10 positions match TRBD1. The CDR3 sequence is CASSSLGQGSQPQHF. CDR3 bases: TGTGCCAGCAGTTCCCTGGGACAGGGGAGTCAGCCCCAGCATTTT.